These 19 T cell receptor beta chains were sequenced from one sample in a study of T cell repertoires in cytomegalovirus infection. TCRdb re-derived calls from the reads in MiXCR, one entry per CDR3 protein. The data hold just under 500,000 distinct CDR3 sequences, with about 33% observed a single time. These TCRs' antigens remain unknown. The starting material was cultured PBMCs, obtained from culture after CMV antigen stimulation. These receptors originate from a human donor in good health (CMV status not recorded). Some clones in this sample may be carry-over from other donors' samples.

V and J are TRBV24-1 and TRBJ2-6; either TRBD1 or TRBD2 may fit D (5 bases each). Germline lookup yields CDR1 KGHDR and CDR2 SFDVKD. Between the trimmed V and J ends, which lost 4 bases and 4 bases, there was a span of 22 bases. The CDR3 totals 19 residues. The CDR3 DNA reads TGTGCCACCAGTGAGTTCAGTTCCCGGGAAGGGACCGGGGCCAACGTCCTGACTTTC. This encodes CATSEFSSREGTGANVLTF.

CDR3 loop: CASSVGSGVGELFF. The CDR3 DNA follows: TGCGCCAGCAGTGTTGGTAGCGGGGTCGGGGAGCTGTTTTTT. The rearrangement links TRBV10-2 to TRBJ2-2; 8 nucleotides line up with TRBD2. Germline lookup yields CDR1 WSHSY and CDR2 SAAADI. V gave up 4 bases and J gave up 7 bases; unmatched junction bases: 5. This CDR3 comprises 14 residues.

This clonotype was seen ten or more times. V gene TRBV6-1 combines with J gene TRBJ2-7; the D gene is possibly TRBD2 (6 bases). The CDR3 spans 13 residues. V lost 8 bases to trimming and J lost 6 bases, with 17 bases between them. Germline-derived CDR1 and CDR2 are MNHNS and SASEGT. In DNA form, the CDR3 reads TGTGCCAGCGGGGAGGTCGGTCGGACCGAGCAGTACGTC. This translates into CASGEVGRTEQYV.

In its sample, this clonotype was seen a few times. The chain uses TRBV6-2 or TRBV6-3 and TRBJ2-4; D gene ambiguous. The germline gives CDR1 MNHEY, CDR2 SVGEGT. The CDR3 consists of 14 residues. Trimming shortened V by 8 bases and J by 7 bases, and 18 bases separated the two germline ends. The CDR3 region is CASQEAPVVNIQYF. CDR3 nucleotides: TGTGCCAGCCAAGAGGCCCCAGTGGTGAACATTCAGTACTTC.

A few counts support this clonotype. The chain employs TRBV7-7 and TRBJ1-1; D is unresolved. This CDR3 is built from 13 residues. V shed 2 bases and J shed 3 bases, with 7 bases lying between them. CDR1 is SSHAT and CDR2 is FNYEAQ in the germline V gene (reference sequence). CDR3 residues: CASSLHVDTEAFF. CDR3 coding DNA: TGTGCCAGCAGCTTACATGTGGACACTGAAGCTTTCTTT.

This clonotype was seen only a few times. The chain has TRBV6-8 and TRBJ2-3; D remains ambiguous. Germline values: CDR1 MNHGY, CDR2 SAAAGT. This CDR3 spans 14 amino acids. The ends were cut back, 4 bases at V and 4 bases at J, with 12 bases in the middle. CDR3 region: CASSSWIRADTQYF. DNA for the CDR3: TGTGCCAGCAGTTCTTGGATCCGCGCAGATACGCAGTATTTT.

CDR3 residues: CASSPSLSGRYNEQFF. The CDR3 bases are TGTGCCAGCAGTCCCTCACTCAGTGGGAGGTACAATGAGCAGTTCTTC. J is TRBJ2-1 and V is TRBV27; the D gene is possibly TRBD2 (6 bases). Germline CDR1 reads MNHEY; CDR2 reads SMNVEV (reference sequence). Trimming cost V 5 bases and J 4 bases, with 18 bases left between them. This CDR3 comprises 16 residues.

V usage is TRBV19 and J usage is TRBJ1-5; unclear D gene. Germline CDR1 LNHDA, CDR2 SQIVND (reference sequence). The CDR3 runs to 14 residues. V shed 1 base and J shed 3 bases, with 7 bases lying between them. CDR3 bases: TGTGCCAGTAGTATAGTAACAGTCAATCAGCCCCAGCATTTT. Amino acid sequence: CASSIVTVNQPQHF.

The chain recombines TRBV19 with TRBJ1-3; D might be TRBD1 (5 bases). V was pared by 5 bases and J by 0 bases, with 8 bases between. Germline CDR1 LNHDA, CDR2 SQIVND (reference sequence). The length of the CDR3 is 14 residues. The CDR3 nucleotides read TGTGCCAGTAGTCGGGGGTTCTCTGGAAACACCATATATTTT. It yields the protein CASSRGFSGNTIYF.

The CDR3 loop reads CAISESTGLSGANVLTF. CDR3 nucleotides: TGTGCCATCAGTGAGTCTACAGGCCTTTCTGGGGCCAACGTCCTGACTTTC. The genes are TRBV10-3 and TRBJ2-6; D is possibly TRBD1 (5 bases). Looked up from germline, CDR1 is ENHRY and CDR2 is SYGVKD. V lost 0 bases and J 1 base, leaving 10 bases between the germline ends. The CDR3 covers 17 residues.

This clonotype occurred once. V and J are TRBV7-8 and TRBJ2-7; 8 bases match TRBD1. The V segment lost 5 bases and the J segment 9 bases; nucleotides outside the gene matches: 18. This CDR3 is 16 amino acids long. Germline CDR1 is SGHVS and CDR2 is FQNEAQ. The CDR3, as DNA: TGTGCCAGCAGCCGTCCAGGGGGCGATCTGGCGGCCGCGCAGTACTTC. It yields the protein CASSRPGGDLAAAQYF.

This clonotype turned up a few times. The chain uses TRBV12-5 and TRBJ2-5, with D possibly being TRBD1 (6 bases). This CDR3 contains 13 residues. CDR1 is LGHNT, CDR2 FRNRAP, per germline. Trimming left V 0 bases short and J 4 bases short, with 6 bases between. This chain's CDR3 is CASGLVRGETQYF. The CDR3 DNA reads as TGTGCTAGTGGTTTGGTCAGGGGAGAGACCCAGTACTTC.

The V call is TRBV19, the J call TRBJ2-3; the match to TRBD2 covers 10 bases. CDR3 length: 17 residues. Germline V gives CDR1 LNHDA, CDR2 SQIVND (reference sequence). V was pared by 5 bases and J by 1 base, with 9 bases of the junction left unmatched. CDR3 region: CASSPLGLAGGTDTQYF. The CDR3 DNA is TGTGCCAGTAGTCCCTTGGGGCTAGCGGGAGGCACAGATACGCAGTATTTT. Full variable domain (outside the CDR3, taken from reference TRBV19 and TRBJ2-3): DGGITQSPKYLFRKEGQNVTLSCEQNLNHDAMYWYRQDPGQGLRLIYYSQIVNDFQKGDIAEGYSVSREKKESFPLTVTSAQKNPTAFYLCASSPLGLAGGTDTQYFGPGTRLTVL.

The chain has TRBV12-3 or TRBV12-4 and TRBJ2-1; D gene unclear. V lost 1 base and J 6 bases, leaving 7 bases between the germline ends. The CDR3 totals 13 residues. The CDR3 nucleotides read TGTGCCAGCAGTTTAGGGCCGCTCAATGAGCAGTTCTTC. Protein sequence: CASSLGPLNEQFF.

This clonotype was observed a few times. The chain couples TRBV5-4 to TRBJ2-4; D is possibly TRBD2 (6 bases). The V gene lost 9 bases and the J gene lost 0 bases, with 16 bases spanning the gap. The CDR3 sequence is 15 residues long. CDR1 and CDR2 from the germline V gene are SGHNT and YYREEE (reference sequence). The DNA for the CDR3 is TGTGCCATCGGCTCGGGCGGGACAGCCAAAAACATTCAGTACTTC. This translates into CAIGSGGTAKNIQYF.

This clonotype was picked up many times. The chain employs TRBV7-2 and TRBJ1-2; the D is unclear. The germline gives CDR1 SGHTA, CDR2 FQGNSA. This CDR3 has 13 residues. V gave up 1 base and J gave up 7 bases, with 10 bases separating them. This CDR3 is CASSLEVQFGYTF. CDR3 DNA: TGTGCCAGCAGCTTAGAAGTTCAGTTTGGCTACACCTTC.

The chain uses TRBV19 and TRBJ2-1; no clear D gene. The CDR3 has 11 residues. The V and J ends lost 2 bases and 10 bases respectively, with 6 bases between them. The V gene's germline CDR1 is LNHDA and CDR2 SQIVND (reference sequence). CDR3 DNA: TGTGCCAGTAGTATAAGGAAGGAGCAGTTCTTC. Its translation: CASSIRKEQFF.

This clonotype was recorded at least ten times. The chain links TRBV7-2 to TRBJ2-7; 13 bases agree with TRBD2. CDR1 is SGHTA, CDR2 FQGNSA, per germline. The ends lost 7 bases at V and 0 bases at J; junction bases unmatched: 9. CDR3 length: 17 amino acids. DNA for the CDR3: TGTGCCAGCACCCGGGGACTAGCGGGACCCTCCTCCTACGAGCAGTACGTC. This gives the protein CASTRGLAGPSSYEQYV.

The chain joins TRBV7-3 to TRBJ2-2; D is uncertain. This CDR3 is built from 13 residues. Germline V gives CDR1 SGHTA, CDR2 FQGTGA. V dropped 3 bases and J dropped 10 bases, with 12 bases sitting between them. DNA for the CDR3: TGTGCCAGCAGCTTTAGAATCAATCAGGAGCTGTTTTTT. Encoded protein: CASSFRINQELFF.